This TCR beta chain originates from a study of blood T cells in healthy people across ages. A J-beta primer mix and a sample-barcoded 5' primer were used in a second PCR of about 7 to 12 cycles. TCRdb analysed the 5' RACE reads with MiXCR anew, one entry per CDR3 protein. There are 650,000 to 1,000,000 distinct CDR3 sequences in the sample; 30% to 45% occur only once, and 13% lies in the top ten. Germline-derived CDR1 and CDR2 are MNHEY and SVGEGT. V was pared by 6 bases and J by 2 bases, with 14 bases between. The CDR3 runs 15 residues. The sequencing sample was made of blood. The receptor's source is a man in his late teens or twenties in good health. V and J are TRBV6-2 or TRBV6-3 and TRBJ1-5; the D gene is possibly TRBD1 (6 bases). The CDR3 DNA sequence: TGTGCCAGCAGAAAACAGGGCATGGGCAATCAGCCCCAGCATTTT. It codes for CASRKQGMGNQPQHF.